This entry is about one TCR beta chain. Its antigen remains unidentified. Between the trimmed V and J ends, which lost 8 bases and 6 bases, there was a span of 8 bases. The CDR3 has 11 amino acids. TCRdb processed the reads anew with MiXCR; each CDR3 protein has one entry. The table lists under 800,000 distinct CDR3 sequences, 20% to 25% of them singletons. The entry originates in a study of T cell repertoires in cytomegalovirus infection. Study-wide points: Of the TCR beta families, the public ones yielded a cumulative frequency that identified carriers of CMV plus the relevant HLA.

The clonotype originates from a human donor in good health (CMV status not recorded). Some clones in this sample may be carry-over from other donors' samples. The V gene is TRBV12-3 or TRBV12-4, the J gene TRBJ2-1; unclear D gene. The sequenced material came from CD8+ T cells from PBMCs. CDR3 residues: CASQRSNEQFF. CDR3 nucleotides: TGTGCCAGCCAAAGGTCCAATGAGCAGTTCTTC.